This is a list of T cell receptor beta chains from one sample in a study of blood T cell repertoires in COVID-19. TCRdb's copy holds only in-frame clones and misses some; the assay was immunoSEQ multiplex PCR. The table records under 150,000 clones, under 80% of them present only once. What was sequenced was peripheral blood. The receptor set was obtained from a man aged 60-69 years with acute or convalescent COVID-19. Both conserved end residues are part of each CDR3. The D gene is left open where the match is weak. The size entry is marked missing in some rows and otherwise reads once, few, many or a size class.

d_call: .; clone_size: .; j_call: TRBJ2-5; v_call: TRBV9; cdr3_nt: TGTGCCAGCAGCGTAGCTACAGGTCAAGAGACCCAGTACTTC; cdr3_aa: CASSVATGQETQYF
d_call: .; clone_size: few; j_call: TRBJ1-1; v_call: TRBV11-2; cdr3_nt: TGTGCCAGCAGCACCTGGGGAGGGTACAGTGAAGCTTTCTTT; cdr3_aa: CASSTWGGYSEAFF
d_call: TRBD1; clone_size: .; j_call: TRBJ2-2; v_call: TRBV5-1; cdr3_nt: TGCGCCAGCAGCTTGAATGGGGGGACAGGTTCAATCGGGGAGCTGTTTTTT; cdr3_aa: CASSLNGGTGSIGELFF
d_call: .; clone_size: .; j_call: TRBJ1-5; v_call: TRBV28; cdr3_nt: TGTGCCAGCAACCAGGGTACTAGCAATCAGCCCCAGCATTTT; cdr3_aa: CASNQGTSNQPQHF
d_call: .; clone_size: .; j_call: TRBJ2-3; v_call: TRBV29-1; cdr3_nt: TGCAGCGTTGAAGATAGCGGGACAGGGACAGATACGCAGTATTTT; cdr3_aa: CSVEDSGTGTDTQYF
d_call: .; clone_size: once; j_call: TRBJ2-7; v_call: TRBV3-1/TRBV3-2; cdr3_nt: TGTGCCAGCAGCCAAGACTTGAGCTCCTACGAGCAGTACTTC; cdr3_aa: CASSQDLSSYEQYF
d_call: .; clone_size: .; j_call: TRBJ1-3; v_call: TRBV7-9; cdr3_nt: TGTGCCGGATCTAGGTCTGGAAACACCATATATTTT; cdr3_aa: CAGSRSGNTIYF
d_call: .; clone_size: .; j_call: TRBJ2-7; v_call: TRBV7-6; cdr3_nt: TGTGCCAGCAGCTCCACGAGCTACGAGCAGTACTTC; cdr3_aa: CASSSTSYEQYF
d_call: TRBD1; clone_size: few; j_call: TRBJ2-5; v_call: TRBV7-8; cdr3_nt: TGTGCCAGCAGCCAAGGGACAGGGCAAGAGACCCAGTACTTC; cdr3_aa: CASSQGTGQETQYF
d_call: .; clone_size: once; j_call: TRBJ2-1; v_call: TRBV6-6; cdr3_nt: TGTGCCAGCAGTCCTCTGAAGGGGGTCTCCTACAATGAGCAGTTCTTC; cdr3_aa: CASSPLKGVSYNEQFF
d_call: .; clone_size: few; j_call: TRBJ1-3; v_call: TRBV5-8; cdr3_nt: TGTGCCAGCAGCGCGGGAGGACAGCTCTCTGGAAACACCATATATTTT; cdr3_aa: CASSAGGQLSGNTIYF
d_call: .; clone_size: .; j_call: TRBJ2-1; v_call: TRBV10-3; cdr3_nt: TGTGCCATCAGTCTCGAGGGCCTACCCTACAATGAGCAGTTCTTC; cdr3_aa: CAISLEGLPYNEQFF
d_call: .; clone_size: once; j_call: TRBJ2-5; v_call: TRBV24-1; cdr3_nt: TGTGCCACCAGTGATTCTCAAGAGACCCAGTACTTC; cdr3_aa: CATSDSQETQYF
d_call: .; clone_size: .; j_call: TRBJ2-1; v_call: TRBV5-1; cdr3_nt: TGCGCCAGCACCTTGGGGAGCTACAATGAGCAGTTCTTC; cdr3_aa: CASTLGSYNEQFF
d_call: TRBD2; clone_size: .; j_call: TRBJ2-5; v_call: TRBV4-2; cdr3_nt: TGTGCCAGCAGCCCCCGGGGAGGGGGTGCCGGGACTAGCGGGAGGGTACAAGAGACCCAGTACTTC; cdr3_aa: CASSPRGGGAGTSGRVQETQYF
d_call: .; clone_size: .; j_call: TRBJ2-2; v_call: TRBV6-2/TRBV6-3; cdr3_nt: TGTGCCAGCAGTTCCATTCCCTCGGACAAGGGGCTGGACGGGGAGCTGTTTTTT; cdr3_aa: CASSSIPSDKGLDGELFF
d_call: .; clone_size: .; j_call: TRBJ2-3; v_call: TRBV4-1; cdr3_nt: TGCGCCAGCAGCCAAGGGAGACAGATTAGCACAGATACGCAGTATTTT; cdr3_aa: CASSQGRQISTDTQYF
d_call: TRBD2; clone_size: .; j_call: TRBJ2-3; v_call: TRBV7-8; cdr3_nt: TGTGCCAGCAGCTTAGCACTAGCGGCCACAGATACGCAGTATTTT; cdr3_aa: CASSLALAATDTQYF
d_call: .; clone_size: .; j_call: TRBJ2-7; v_call: TRBV5-1; cdr3_nt: TGCGCCAGCAGCTTGACCGGGACAAACTACGAGCAGTACTTC; cdr3_aa: CASSLTGTNYEQYF
d_call: TRBD2; clone_size: once; j_call: TRBJ2-3; v_call: TRBV4-2; cdr3_nt: TGTGCCAGCAGCTCCCGACTAGCGGGAGGAGATACGCAGTATTTT; cdr3_aa: CASSSRLAGGDTQYF
d_call: TRBD2; clone_size: few; j_call: TRBJ2-1; v_call: TRBV3-1/TRBV3-2; cdr3_nt: TGTGCCAGCAGCCAAGGAATTGGCGGGAGGGCCTCGGATGAGCAGTTCTTC; cdr3_aa: CASSQGIGGRASDEQFF
d_call: TRBD2; clone_size: .; j_call: TRBJ2-5; v_call: TRBV29-1; cdr3_nt: TGCAGCGGGATAGCGGGAGGGGGGGAGACCCAGTACTTC; cdr3_aa: CSGIAGGGETQYF
d_call: TRBD2; clone_size: .; j_call: TRBJ2-5; v_call: TRBV29-1; cdr3_nt: TGCAGCGTAGAGGGACTAGCCAGGGAGACCCAGTACTTC; cdr3_aa: CSVEGLARETQYF
d_call: .; clone_size: .; j_call: TRBJ2-4; v_call: TRBV3-1/TRBV3-2; cdr3_nt: TGTGCCAGCAGCCCCTTAGGGGGTGCCAAAAACATTCAGTACTTC; cdr3_aa: CASSPLGGAKNIQYF
d_call: TRBD1; clone_size: .; j_call: TRBJ1-4; v_call: TRBV6-5; cdr3_nt: TGTGCCAGCAGTTACTTTGGACAGGGTCTTAATGAAAAACTGTTTTTT; cdr3_aa: CASSYFGQGLNEKLFF
d_call: TRBD2; clone_size: .; j_call: TRBJ2-1; v_call: TRBV19; cdr3_nt: TGTGCCAGTAGTCGGGAGGGGGGGTCCTACAATGAGCAGTTCTTC; cdr3_aa: CASSREGGSYNEQFF
d_call: TRBD1; clone_size: .; j_call: TRBJ2-5; v_call: TRBV27; cdr3_nt: TGTGCCAGCAGTTTCTTACCGACAGGGGCGGGTTCGGAGACCCAGTACTTC; cdr3_aa: CASSFLPTGAGSETQYF
d_call: TRBD1; clone_size: .; j_call: TRBJ1-1; v_call: TRBV27; cdr3_nt: TGTGCCAGCAGTTGGGACAGGCGATTGAACACTGAAGCTTTCTTT; cdr3_aa: CASSWDRRLNTEAFF
d_call: TRBD1; clone_size: .; j_call: TRBJ2-1; v_call: TRBV11-2; cdr3_nt: TGTGCCAGCAGCCCCATCCGGGACAGGGCCTACAATGAGCAGTTCTTC; cdr3_aa: CASSPIRDRAYNEQFF